A single sample gave rise to the 20 T cell receptor beta chains below, sequenced in a study of control samples from healthy donors and cancer patients. Some clones are missing from TCRdb's copy, which holds only in-frame ones; the method was immunoSEQ multiplex PCR. Among about 220,000 clones, about 94% were seen once, and the ten largest hold about 1.6%. The sequenced sample consisted of blood. The source is a man over 45 in good health.

The V gene is TRBV13, the J gene TRBJ1-6; 7 nucleotides align to TRBD1. The length of the CDR3 is 13 residues. The J segment lost 13 bases and the V segment lost 5 bases, leaving 8 bases of the junction unmatched. CDR1 PRHDT and CDR2 FYEKMQ come from the germline V gene (reference sequence). CDR3 sequence: CASSQAGRGPLHF. Written as DNA, the CDR3 is TGTGCCAGCAGCCAGGCGGGCAGGGGGCCCCTCCACTTT.

The chain combines TRBV18 with TRBJ2-7; the D gene could be TRBD1 or TRBD2 (5 bases each). V lost 3 bases and J lost 5, with 14 bases in between. The CDR3 sequence is 14 residues long. Per germline, CDR1 KGHSH and CDR2 LQKENI. CDR3 region: CASSPGTLRDEQYV. For the CDR3, the DNA is TGTGCCAGCTCACCCGGGACCTTAAGGGACGAGCAGTACGTC.

The rearrangement links TRBV7-8 to TRBJ2-1; D remains unclear. The CDR3 has 13 residues. Germline loops: CDR1 SGHVS, CDR2 FQNEAQ. V was trimmed by 5 bases and J by 7 bases, leaving 12 bases between them. The CDR3, as DNA: TGTGCCAGCAGCCCCCTCGAAGGGAATGAGCAGTTCTTC. This translates into CASSPLEGNEQFF.

This clone was seen once. V is TRBV11-2 and J is TRBJ1-6, with D tentatively TRBD1 (5 bases). Deletions cut 5 bases from V and 3 bases from J, with 11 bases between. The CDR3 has 15 residues. Looked up from germline, CDR1 is SGHAT and CDR2 is FQNNGV. CDR3 amino acids: CASSNRDGYNSPLHF. The CDR3 nucleotides are TGTGCCAGCAGCAACCGGGACGGCTATAATTCACCCCTCCACTTT.

The V and J genes are TRBV27 and TRBJ1-6, with 9 bases matching TRBD1. The germline CDR1 and CDR2 sequences are MNHEY and SMNVEV (reference sequence). The trim removed 4 bases at V and 7 bases at J, leaving 5 bases unmatched. The CDR3 extends over 15 amino acids. The CDR3 DNA reads as TGTGCCAGCAGTTCACAGGGGGCTATGAATTCACCCCTCCACTTT. Translation gives CASSSQGAMNSPLHF.

The chain has TRBV2 and TRBJ1-1; D not certain. Germline assignment: CDR1 SNHLY and CDR2 FYNNEI. The CDR3 loop spans 11 amino acids. V was trimmed by 8 bases and J by 4 bases, leaving 8 bases between them. CDR3 sequence (DNA): TGTGCCAGCCTACTGAGCACTGAAGCTTTCTTT. Protein product: CASLLSTEAFF.

V gene TRBV19 combines with J gene TRBJ1-5; 7 positions match TRBD1. This CDR3 is 14 amino acids long. Germline CDR1 is LNHDA and CDR2 is SQIVND (reference sequence). The V gene end was trimmed by 6 bases and the J gene end by 2 bases; junction bases not matched to a gene: 4. The CDR3 sequence is CASSKGTGNQPQHF. The CDR3 DNA is TGTGCCAGTAGCAAGGGGACAGGCAATCAGCCCCAGCATTTT.

J is TRBJ1-4 and V is TRBV25-1, with D perhaps matching TRBD1 (5 bases). The CDR3 is 16 residues long. The ends were cut back, 3 bases at V and 8 bases at J, with 19 bases in the middle. Per germline, CDR1 MGHDK and CDR2 SYGVNS. The DNA of the CDR3 is TGTGCCAGCAGTGACAGGGACCTATCCCTTAGCGAAAAACTGTTTTTT. Amino acids: CASSDRDLSLSEKLFF. The full variable domain, its missing parts supplied by reference TRBV25-1 and TRBJ1-4, is EADIYQTPRYLVIGTGKKITLECSQTMGHDKMYWYQQDPGMELHLIHYSYGVNSTEKGDLSSESTVSRIRTEHFPLTLESARPSHTSQYLCASSDRDLSLSEKLFFGSGTQLSVL.

This chain joins TRBV19 and TRBJ2-5; D is ambiguous. Germline V lookup: CDR1 LNHDA, CDR2 SQIVND (reference sequence). The germline V and J ends were trimmed by 6 bases and 5 bases, with 13 bases remaining between them. The CDR3 length is 13 residues. CDR3 sequence (DNA): TGTGCCAGTAGCCCTCAGGTTCTGGAGACCCAGTACTTC. It codes for CASSPQVLETQYF.

V gene TRBV28 combines with J gene TRBJ1-2; weak D call: TRBD1 (6 bases). CDR1 and CDR2 (germline): MDHEN, SYDVKM. The V gene lost 6 bases and the J gene lost 4 bases, with 18 bases spanning the gap. The CDR3 has 15 residues. The CDR3: CASSPQGKRTYGYTF. CDR3 bases: TGTGCCAGCAGCCCACAGGGAAAAAGGACCTATGGCTACACCTTC.

The genes are TRBV27 and TRBJ2-7, with 7 bases matching TRBD1. V lost 3 bases and J lost 3; bases outside the gene matches: 8. The length of the CDR3 is 15 residues. Germline CDR1 MNHEY, CDR2 SMNVEV (reference sequence). The CDR3 is CASSLHRGPGYEQYF. The CDR3 DNA follows: TGTGCCAGCAGTTTGCACAGGGGACCCGGCTACGAGCAGTACTTC.

This chain uses TRBV11-2 with TRBJ2-1, with 7 bases that match TRBD2. Germline CDR1 and CDR2: SGHAT and FQNNGV. The CDR3 is 17 residues long. Trimming removed 0 bases from V and 1 base from J; junction bases left unmatched: 6. The DNA for the CDR3 is TGTGCCAGCAGCTTAGACTTTCTGGGGGGGTCCTACAATGAGCAGTTCTTC. This gives the protein CASSLDFLGGSYNEQFF.

The chain uses TRBV5-1 and TRBJ1-5; 7 positions match TRBD1. CDR3 size: 15 residues. J gave up 4 bases and V 5 bases, and 9 bases lay outside the gene matches. Germline V gene lookup returns CDR1 SGHRS and CDR2 YFSETQ. CDR3 in amino acids: CASRTGPEINQPQHF. The CDR3 region has the DNA TGCGCCAGCAGGACAGGGCCCGAAATAAATCAGCCCCAGCATTTT.

This rearrangement joins TRBV9 to TRBJ2-2; the D is unclear. CDR3 length: 15 amino acids. The ends were cut back, 4 bases at V and 8 bases at J, with 18 bases in the middle. The V gene's germline CDR1 is SGDLS and CDR2 YYNGEE. CDR3 sequence reads: CASSKVGLQEGELFF. The CDR3 coding sequence is TGTGCCAGCAGCAAAGTAGGGTTGCAAGAAGGGGAGCTGTTTTTT.

This chain joins TRBV9 and TRBJ1-1; weak D call: TRBD1 (6 bases). The CDR3 has 14 residues. Deletions cut 5 bases from V and 1 base from J, with 12 bases between. Germline CDR1 and CDR2: SGDLS and YYNGEE. DNA for the CDR3: TGTGCCAGCAGTCCCGAAGGGGGGAACACTGAAGCTTTCTTT. It codes for CASSPEGGNTEAFF. The entire variable domain, with the rest obtained from reference TRBV9 and TRBJ1-1, is as follows: DSGVTQTPKHLITATGQRVTLRCSPRSGDLSVYWYQQSLDQGLQFLIQYYNGEERAKGNILERFSAQQFPDLHSELNLSSLELGDSALYFCASSPEGGNTEAFFGQGTRLTVV.

The chain uses TRBV19 and TRBJ1-2; tentative D call: TRBD1 (6 bases). Trimming pared 6 bases from V and 0 bases from J, leaving 14 bases between. This CDR3 is built from 15 residues. Germline-derived CDR1 and CDR2 are LNHDA and SQIVND (reference sequence). CDR3 bases: TGTGCCAGTAGGGGGGCGGCGAACTCTAACTATGGCTACACCTTC. Its protein product is CASRGAANSNYGYTF.

This clone has only one observation. This chain joins TRBV14 and TRBJ1-6; D not resolved. The CDR3 contains 13 residues. Germline CDR1 and CDR2: SGHDN and FVKESK. V dropped 4 bases and J dropped 13 bases, with 14 bases sitting between them. In DNA, the CDR3 is TGTGCCAGCAGCCGTAATGAGCTTCTGCCCCTCCACTTT. Amino acid sequence: CASSRNELLPLHF.

The chain combines TRBV18 with TRBJ1-1; D is perhaps TRBD1 (5 bases). CDR3 length equals 14 residues. The V and J ends lost 1 base and 5 bases respectively, with 11 bases between them. The germline gives CDR1 KGHSH, CDR2 LQKENI. In DNA, the CDR3 is TGTGCCAGCTCACCACTTGCGACAGAAACTGAAGCTTTCTTT. Protein product: CASSPLATETEAFF.

The chain carries TRBV3-1 (or the pseudogene TRBV3-2) and TRBJ1-3, with D tentatively TRBD1 (6 bases). V gave up 5 bases and J gave up 0 bases, with 11 bases separating them. Germline CDR1 LGHDT, CDR2 YNNKEL (reference sequence). The CDR3 runs to 15 residues. For the CDR3, the DNA is TGTGCCAGCAGCTTATCGGGGGCCTCTGGAAACACCATATATTTT. The encoded protein is CASSLSGASGNTIYF.

The J gene is TRBJ2-4, the V gene TRBV5-1; maybe TRBD2 (5 bases). CDR1 is SGHRS and CDR2 is YFSETQ in the germline V gene. V lost 4 bases and J lost 1, with 9 bases in between. The CDR3 has 14 residues. The DNA of the CDR3 is TGCGCCAGCAGCCTCGGGATGGCCAAAAACATTCAGTACTTC. This gives the protein CASSLGMAKNIQYF.